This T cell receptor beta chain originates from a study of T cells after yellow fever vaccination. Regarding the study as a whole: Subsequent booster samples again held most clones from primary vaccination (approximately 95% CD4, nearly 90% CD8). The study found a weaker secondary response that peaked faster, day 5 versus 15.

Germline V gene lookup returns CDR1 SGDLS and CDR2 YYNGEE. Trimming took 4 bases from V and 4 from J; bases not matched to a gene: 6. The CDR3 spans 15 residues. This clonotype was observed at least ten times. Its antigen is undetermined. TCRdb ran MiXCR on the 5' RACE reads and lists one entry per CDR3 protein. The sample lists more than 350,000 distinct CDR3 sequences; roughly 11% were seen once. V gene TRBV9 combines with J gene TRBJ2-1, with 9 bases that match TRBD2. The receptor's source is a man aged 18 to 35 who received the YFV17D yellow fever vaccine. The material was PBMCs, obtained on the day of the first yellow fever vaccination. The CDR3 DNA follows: TGTGCCAGCAGCCTGACTAGCGGTGATTACAATGAGCAGTTCTTC. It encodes CASSLTSGDYNEQFF.